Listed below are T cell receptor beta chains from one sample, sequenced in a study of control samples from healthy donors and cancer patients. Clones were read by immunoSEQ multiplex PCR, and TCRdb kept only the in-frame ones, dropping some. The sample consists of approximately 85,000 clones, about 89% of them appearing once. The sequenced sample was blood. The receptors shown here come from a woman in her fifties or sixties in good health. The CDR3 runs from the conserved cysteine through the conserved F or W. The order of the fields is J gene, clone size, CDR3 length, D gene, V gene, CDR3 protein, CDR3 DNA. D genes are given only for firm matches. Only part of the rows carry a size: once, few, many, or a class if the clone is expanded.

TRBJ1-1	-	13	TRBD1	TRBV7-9	CASSVDRAAEAFF	TGTGCCAGCAGCGTAGACAGGGCGGCTGAAGCTTTCTTT
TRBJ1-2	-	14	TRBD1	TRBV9	CASSVGQGNYGYTF	TGTGCCAGCAGCGTGGGACAGGGCAACTATGGCTACACCTTC
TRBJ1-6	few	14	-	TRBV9	CASSVKGNNSPLHF	TGTGCCAGCAGCGTAAAGGGAAATAATTCACCCCTCCACTTT
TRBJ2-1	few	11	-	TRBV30	CAWTPGGGQFF	TGTGCCTGGACCCCCGGGGGCGGGCAGTTCTTC
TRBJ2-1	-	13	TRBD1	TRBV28	CASGTGAYNEQFF	TGTGCCAGCGGGACAGGGGCTTACAATGAGCAGTTCTTC
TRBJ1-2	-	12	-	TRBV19	CATRGSNYGYTF	TGTGCCACTCGCGGGTCTAACTATGGCTACACCTTC
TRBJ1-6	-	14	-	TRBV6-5	CASSIGMYNSPLHF	TGTGCCAGCAGTATCGGGATGTATAATTCACCCCTCCACTTT
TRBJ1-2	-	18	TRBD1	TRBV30	CACPTPPGQGVPHYGYTF	TGTGCCTGTCCCACACCCCCGGGACAGGGCGTCCCTCACTATGGCTACACCTTC
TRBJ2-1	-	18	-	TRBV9	CASSVAVGPRVGRNEQFF	TGTGCCAGCAGCGTAGCTGTGGGACCACGGGTGGGGAGGAATGAGCAGTTCTTC
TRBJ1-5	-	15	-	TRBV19	CASSIEGKRTQPQHF	TGTGCCAGTAGTATAGAGGGTAAAAGAACCCAGCCCCAGCATTTT
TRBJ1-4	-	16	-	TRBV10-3	CAISENVGQPNEKLFF	TGTGCCATCAGTGAGAACGTGGGTCAACCTAATGAAAAACTGTTTTTT
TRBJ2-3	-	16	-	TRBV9	CASSVEVGGITDTQYF	TGTGCCAGCAGCGTAGAGGTCGGCGGGATCACAGATACGCAGTATTTT
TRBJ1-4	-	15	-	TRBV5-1	CASSTSGSTNEKLFF	TGCGCCAGCAGCACCAGTGGCTCAACTAATGAAAAACTGTTTTTT
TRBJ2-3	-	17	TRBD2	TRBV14	CASRTGLAGGGTDTQYF	TGTGCCAGCAGAACCGGACTAGCGGGGGGGGGCACAGATACGCAGTATTTT
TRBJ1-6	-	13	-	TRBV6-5	CASSLQSNSPLHF	TGTGCCAGCAGTTTACAGAGCAATTCACCCCTCCACTTT
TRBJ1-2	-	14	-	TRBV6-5	CASSYTGTSYGYTF	TGTGCCAGCAGTTACACCGGGACATCCTATGGCTACACCTTC
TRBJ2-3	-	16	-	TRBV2	CASSVGLGAAGGTQYF	TGTGCCAGCAGTGTTGGGTTGGGGGCAGCAGGGGGGACGCAGTATTTT
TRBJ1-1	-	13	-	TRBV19	CASSISGGAEAFF	TGTGCCAGTAGTATATCGGGGGGAGCTGAAGCTTTCTTT
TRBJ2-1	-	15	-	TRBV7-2	CASSLGLGPQYEQFF	TGTGCCAGCAGCTTAGGGCTCGGCCCACAGTATGAGCAGTTCTTC
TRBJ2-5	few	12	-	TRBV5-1	CASSLDQETQYF	TGCGCCAGCAGCTTGGACCAAGAGACCCAGTACTTC
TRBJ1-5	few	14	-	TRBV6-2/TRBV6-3	CASSLSPSNQPQHF	TGTGCCAGCAGCCTCAGCCCGAGCAATCAGCCCCAGCATTTT
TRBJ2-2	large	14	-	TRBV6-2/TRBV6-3	CASSSSRDTGELFF	TGTGCCAGCAGTTCGTCAAGGGACACCGGGGAGCTGTTTTTT
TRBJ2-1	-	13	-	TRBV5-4	CASSKGTPNEQFF	TGTGCCAGCAGCAAGGGAACACCCAATGAGCAGTTCTTC
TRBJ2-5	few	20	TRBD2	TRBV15	CATSRDRGVWGGAKRETQYF	TGTGCCACCAGCAGAGATCGTGGGGTTTGGGGAGGGGCTAAAAGGGAGACCCAGTACTTC
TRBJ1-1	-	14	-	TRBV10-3	CAISELVSGTEAFF	TGTGCCATCAGTGAATTGGTCTCCGGCACTGAAGCTTTCTTT
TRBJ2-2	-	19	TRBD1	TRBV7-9	CASSLVRRDRDLGTGELFF	TGTGCCAGCAGCTTAGTTAGAAGGGACAGGGACCTCGGAACCGGGGAGCTGTTTTTT
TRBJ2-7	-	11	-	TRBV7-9	CASSFEDEQYF	TGTGCCAGCAGCTTCGAGGACGAGCAGTACTTC
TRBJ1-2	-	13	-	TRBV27	CASSLGIHYGYTF	TGTGCCAGCAGTTTGGGGATTCACTATGGCTACACCTTC
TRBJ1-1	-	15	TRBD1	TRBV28	CASSFSRGMNTEAFF	TGTGCCAGCAGTTTTTCCAGGGGGATGAACACTGAAGCTTTCTTT
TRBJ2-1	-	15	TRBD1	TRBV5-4	CASSWDRAAYNEQFF	TGTGCCAGCAGCTGGGACAGGGCCGCCTACAATGAGCAGTTCTTC
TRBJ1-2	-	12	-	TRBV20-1	CSASDGDYGYTF	TGCAGTGCTAGTGACGGGGACTATGGCTACACCTTC
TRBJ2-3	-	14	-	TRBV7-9	CASSLVSRTDTQYF	TGTGCCAGCAGCTTAGTCAGCCGCACAGATACGCAGTATTTT
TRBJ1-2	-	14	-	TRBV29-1	CSVAPGTADYGYTF	TGCAGCGTTGCCCCTGGCACGGCAGACTATGGCTACACCTTC
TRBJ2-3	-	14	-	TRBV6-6	CASRMTSSTDTQYF	TGTGCCAGCAGAATGACAAGTAGCACAGATACGCAGTATTTT
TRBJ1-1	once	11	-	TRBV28	CASTTNTEAFF	TGTGCCAGCACGACGAACACTGAAGCTTTCTTT
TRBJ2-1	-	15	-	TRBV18	CASSPTAWEYNEQFF	TGTGCCAGCTCACCAACAGCATGGGAATACAATGAGCAGTTCTTC
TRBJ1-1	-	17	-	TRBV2	CASSERSNREVNTEAFF	TGTGCCAGCAGTGAACGTTCCAACAGGGAGGTGAACACTGAAGCTTTCTTT
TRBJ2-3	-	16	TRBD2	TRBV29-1	CSVAPPGRKSTDTQYF	TGCAGCGTGGCCCCCCCCGGGAGGAAAAGCACAGATACGCAGTATTTT
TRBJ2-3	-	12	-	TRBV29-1	CSVVWGTDTQYF	TGCAGCGTTGTCTGGGGAACAGATACGCAGTATTTT
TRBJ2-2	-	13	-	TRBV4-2	CASSQVSTGELFF	TGTGCCAGCAGCCAAGTATCCACCGGGGAGCTGTTTTTT
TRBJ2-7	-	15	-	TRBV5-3	CARSFPDASSYEQYF	TGTGCCAGAAGCTTTCCGGACGCTAGCTCCTACGAGCAGTACTTC
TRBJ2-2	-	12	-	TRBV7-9	CASSWGGGELFF	TGTGCCAGCAGCTGGGGAGGCGGGGAGCTGTTTTTT
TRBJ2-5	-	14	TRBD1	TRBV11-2	CASPSTGGRETQYF	TGTGCCAGCCCCTCGACAGGGGGCAGGGAGACCCAGTACTTC
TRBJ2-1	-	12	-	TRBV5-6	CASSLANNEQFF	TGTGCCAGCAGCTTGGCCAACAATGAGCAGTTCTTC
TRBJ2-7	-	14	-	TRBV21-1	CASSKYRRNYEQYF	TGTGCCAGCAGCAAATATAGGCGGAACTACGAGCAGTACTTC
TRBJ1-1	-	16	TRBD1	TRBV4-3	CASSPGQGVVNTEAFF	TGCGCCAGCAGCCCAGGACAGGGAGTTGTGAACACTGAAGCTTTCTTT
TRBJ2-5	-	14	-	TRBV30	CAWSTTGTDETQYF	TGTGCCTGGAGTACCACAGGGACCGACGAGACCCAGTACTTC
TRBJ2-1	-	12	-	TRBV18	CASSPGGRKQFF	TGTGCCAGCTCACCAGGGGGGAGGAAGCAGTTCTTC
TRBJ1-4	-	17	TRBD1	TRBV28	CATTFPLQGGELGKLFF	TGTGCCACTACATTCCCACTTCAGGGGGGCGAATTAGGAAAACTGTTTTTT
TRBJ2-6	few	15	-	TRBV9	CASSVLDSGANVLTF	TGTGCCAGCAGCGTTTTAGACTCTGGGGCCAACGTCCTGACTTTC
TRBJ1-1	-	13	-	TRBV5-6	CASSWDTNTEAFF	TGTGCCAGCAGCTGGGACACGAACACTGAAGCTTTCTTT
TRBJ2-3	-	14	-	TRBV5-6	CASSPRPTYDTQYF	TGTGCCAGCAGCCCGCGACCCACCTATGATACGCAGTATTTT
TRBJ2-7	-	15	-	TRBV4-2	CASSPRGQVSQEQYF	TGTGCCAGCAGCCCCCGGGGCCAGGTCAGTCAGGAGCAGTACTTC
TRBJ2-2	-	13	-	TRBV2	CASSEKATGELFF	TGTGCCAGCAGTGAAAAAGCCACCGGGGAGCTGTTTTTT